This T cell receptor beta chain is drawn from a study of blood T cell repertoires in COVID-19. Profiling relied on immunoSEQ multiplex PCR, and the TCRdb table lists in-frame clones only, not all of them. The table shows 200,000 to 300,000 clones, with 85% to 95% occurring only once. For this clone: The sample has other DNA sequences that encode this CDR3 too.

The CDR3 runs 15 residues. Germline V gene lookup returns CDR1 LGHDT and CDR2 YNNKEL (reference sequence). Trimming took off 1 base at V and 0 bases at J, with 7 bases between the two ends. The source of this sequence is a man between 25 and 39 years old with COVID-19, enrolled during active disease. The chain uses TRBV3-1 (or the pseudogene TRBV3-2) and TRBJ1-3; a possible D gene is TRBD1 (6 bases). The sequenced sample was peripheral blood. CDR3 nucleotides: TGTGCCAGCAGCCAAGTAGGGGGCTCTGGAAACACCATATATTTT. This translates into CASSQVGGSGNTIYF.